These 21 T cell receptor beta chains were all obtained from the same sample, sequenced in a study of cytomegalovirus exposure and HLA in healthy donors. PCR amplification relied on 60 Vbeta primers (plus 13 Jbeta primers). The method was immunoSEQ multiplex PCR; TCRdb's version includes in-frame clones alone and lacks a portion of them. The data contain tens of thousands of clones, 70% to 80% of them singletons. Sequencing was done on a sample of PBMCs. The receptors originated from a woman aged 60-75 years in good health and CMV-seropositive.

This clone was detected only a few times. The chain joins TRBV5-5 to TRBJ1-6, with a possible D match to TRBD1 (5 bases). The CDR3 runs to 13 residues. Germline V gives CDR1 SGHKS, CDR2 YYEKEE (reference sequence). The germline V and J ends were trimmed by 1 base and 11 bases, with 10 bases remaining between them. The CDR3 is CASSLSGLPPLHF. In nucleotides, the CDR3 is TGTGCCAGCAGCTTGTCAGGGCTGCCACCCCTCCACTTT.

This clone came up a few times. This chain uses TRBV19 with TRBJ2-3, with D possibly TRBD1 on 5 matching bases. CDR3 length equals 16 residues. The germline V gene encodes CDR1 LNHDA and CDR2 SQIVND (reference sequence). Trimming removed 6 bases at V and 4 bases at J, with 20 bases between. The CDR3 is CASRLTLEARADTQYF. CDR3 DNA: TGTGCCAGTAGGCTAACCTTAGAAGCCAGGGCAGATACGCAGTATTTT.

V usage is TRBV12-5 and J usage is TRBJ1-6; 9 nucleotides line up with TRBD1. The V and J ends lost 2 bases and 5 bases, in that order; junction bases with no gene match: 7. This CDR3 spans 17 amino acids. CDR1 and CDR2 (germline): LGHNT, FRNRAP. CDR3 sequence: CASGLQLGTGNNSPLHF. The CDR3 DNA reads TGTGCTAGTGGTTTGCAGCTCGGGACAGGGAATAATTCACCCCTCCACTTT.

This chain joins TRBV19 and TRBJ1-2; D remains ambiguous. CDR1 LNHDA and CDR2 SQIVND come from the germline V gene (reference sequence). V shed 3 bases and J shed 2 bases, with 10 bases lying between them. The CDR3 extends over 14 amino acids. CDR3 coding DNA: TGTGCCAGTAGTATCCCCTTCCTAAACTATGGCTACACCTTC. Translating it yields CASSIPFLNYGYTF.

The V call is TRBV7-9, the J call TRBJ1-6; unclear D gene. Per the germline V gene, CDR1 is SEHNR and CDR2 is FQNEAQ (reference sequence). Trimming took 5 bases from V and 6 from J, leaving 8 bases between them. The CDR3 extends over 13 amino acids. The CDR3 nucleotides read TGTGCCAGCAGCGGCGGGTCTAATTCACCCCTCCACTTT. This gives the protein CASSGGSNSPLHF.

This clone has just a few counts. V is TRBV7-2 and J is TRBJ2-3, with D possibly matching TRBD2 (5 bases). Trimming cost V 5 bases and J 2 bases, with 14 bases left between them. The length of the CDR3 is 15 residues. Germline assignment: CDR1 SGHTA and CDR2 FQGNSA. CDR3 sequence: CASSPSGSPTDTQYF. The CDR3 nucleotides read TGTGCCAGCAGCCCCTCGGGGTCCCCCACAGATACGCAGTATTTT.

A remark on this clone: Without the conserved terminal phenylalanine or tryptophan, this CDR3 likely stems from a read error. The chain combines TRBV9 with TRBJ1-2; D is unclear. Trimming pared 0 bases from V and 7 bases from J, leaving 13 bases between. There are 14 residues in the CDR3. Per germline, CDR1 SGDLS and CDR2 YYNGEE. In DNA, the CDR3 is TGTGCCAGCAGCGTAGACCTAGGCCCGGGTGGCTACACCCTC. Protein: CASSVDLGPGGYTL.

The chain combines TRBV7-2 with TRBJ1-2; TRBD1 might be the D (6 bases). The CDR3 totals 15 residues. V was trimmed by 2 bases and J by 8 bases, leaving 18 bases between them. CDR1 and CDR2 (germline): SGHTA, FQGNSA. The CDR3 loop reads CASSLSVTGGKGYTF. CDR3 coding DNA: TGTGCCAGCAGCTTATCCGTAACGGGGGGCAAAGGCTACACCTTC. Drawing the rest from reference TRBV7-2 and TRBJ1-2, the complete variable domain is GAGVSQSPSNKVTEKGKDVELRCDPISGHTALYWYRQSLGQGLEFLIYFQGNSAPDKSGLPSDRFSAERTGGSVSTLTIQRTQQEDSAVYLCASSLSVTGGKGYTFGSGTRLTVV.

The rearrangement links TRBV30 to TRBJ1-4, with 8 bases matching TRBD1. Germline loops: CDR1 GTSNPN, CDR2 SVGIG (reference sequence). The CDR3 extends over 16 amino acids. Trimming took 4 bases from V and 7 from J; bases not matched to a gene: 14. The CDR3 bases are TGTGCCTGGAACCTCGGACAGGGAGGGCGAGGTGAAAAACTGTTTTTT. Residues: CAWNLGQGGRGEKLFF.

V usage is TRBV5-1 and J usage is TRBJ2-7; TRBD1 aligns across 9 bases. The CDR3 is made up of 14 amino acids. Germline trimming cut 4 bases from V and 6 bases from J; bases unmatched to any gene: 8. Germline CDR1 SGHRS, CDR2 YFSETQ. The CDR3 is CASSPDRGSGEQYF. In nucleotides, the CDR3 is TGCGCCAGCAGCCCGGACAGGGGATCCGGCGAGCAGTACTTC.

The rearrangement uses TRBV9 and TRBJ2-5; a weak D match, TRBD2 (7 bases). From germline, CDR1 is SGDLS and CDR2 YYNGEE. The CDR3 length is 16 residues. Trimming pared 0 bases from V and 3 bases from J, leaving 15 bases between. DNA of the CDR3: TGTGCCAGCAGCGTAGAAAAAGGGGGGGCGGAAGAGACCCAGTACTTC. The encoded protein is CASSVEKGGAEETQYF.

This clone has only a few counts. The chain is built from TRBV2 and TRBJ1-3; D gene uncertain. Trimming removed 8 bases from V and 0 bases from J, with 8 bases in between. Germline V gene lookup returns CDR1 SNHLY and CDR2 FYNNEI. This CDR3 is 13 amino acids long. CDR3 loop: CASLQDSGNTIYF. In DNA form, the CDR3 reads TGTGCCAGCCTCCAGGACTCTGGAAACACCATATATTTT.

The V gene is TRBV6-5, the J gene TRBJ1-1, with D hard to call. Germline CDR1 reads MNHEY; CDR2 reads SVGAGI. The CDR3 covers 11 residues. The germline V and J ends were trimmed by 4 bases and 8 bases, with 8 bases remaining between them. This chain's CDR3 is CASSSPGEAFF. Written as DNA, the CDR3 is TGTGCCAGCAGTTCTCCGGGAGAAGCTTTCTTT.

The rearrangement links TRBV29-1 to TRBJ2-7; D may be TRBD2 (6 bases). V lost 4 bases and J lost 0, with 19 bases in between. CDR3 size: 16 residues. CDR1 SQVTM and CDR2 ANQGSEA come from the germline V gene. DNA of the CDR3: TGCAGCGTTGGGGGGGTGATGGGGACCAACTCCTACGAGCAGTACTTC. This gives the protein CSVGGVMGTNSYEQYF.

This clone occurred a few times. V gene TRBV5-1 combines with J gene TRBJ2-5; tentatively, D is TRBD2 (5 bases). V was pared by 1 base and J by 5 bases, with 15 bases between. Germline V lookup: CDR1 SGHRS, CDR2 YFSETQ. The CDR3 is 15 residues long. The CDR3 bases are TGCGCCAGCAGCTTGTCGACTACCCCCCGGGAGACCCAGTACTTC. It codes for CASSLSTTPRETQYF. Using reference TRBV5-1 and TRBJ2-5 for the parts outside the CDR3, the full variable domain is KAGVTQTPRYLIKTRGQQVTLSCSPISGHRSVSWYQQTPGQGLQFLFEYFSETQRNKGNFPGRFSGRQFSNSRSEMNVSTLELGDSALYLCASSLSTTPRETQYFGPGTRLLVL.

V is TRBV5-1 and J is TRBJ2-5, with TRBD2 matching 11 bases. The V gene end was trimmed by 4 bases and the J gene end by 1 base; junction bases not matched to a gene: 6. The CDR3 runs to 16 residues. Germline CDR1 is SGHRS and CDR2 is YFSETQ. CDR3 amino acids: CASSTGTSGIQETQYF. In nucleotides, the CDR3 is TGCGCCAGCAGCACCGGGACTAGCGGAATCCAAGAGACCCAGTACTTC.

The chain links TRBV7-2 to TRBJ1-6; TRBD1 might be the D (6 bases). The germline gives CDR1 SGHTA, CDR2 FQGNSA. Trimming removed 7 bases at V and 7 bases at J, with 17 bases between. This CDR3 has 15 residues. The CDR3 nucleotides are TGTGCCAGCACCCCCTGGGGCAGGGGAAATTCACCCCTCCACTTT. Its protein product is CASTPWGRGNSPLHF.

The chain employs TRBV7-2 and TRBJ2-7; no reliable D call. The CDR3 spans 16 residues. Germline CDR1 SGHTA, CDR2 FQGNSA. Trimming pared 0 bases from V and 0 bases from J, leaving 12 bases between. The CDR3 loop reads CASSLAPTISSYEQYF. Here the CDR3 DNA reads TGTGCCAGCAGCTTAGCTCCCACAATCAGCTCCTACGAGCAGTACTTC.

In DNA form, the CDR3 reads TGTGCCAGCAGCTTAAGACAGGGGGCAGGGTACGAGCAGTACTTC. Translating gives CASSLRQGAGYEQYF. The chain recombines TRBV7-2 with TRBJ2-7; TRBD1 agrees at 10 bases. The germline V gene has CDR1 SGHTA and CDR2 FQGNSA. The V gene end was trimmed by 2 bases and the J gene end by 4 bases; junction bases not matched to a gene: 5. The CDR3 has 15 residues. The whole variable domain, filled in from reference TRBV7-2 and TRBJ2-7, reads GAGVSQSPSNKVTEKGKDVELRCDPISGHTALYWYRQSLGQGLEFLIYFQGNSAPDKSGLPSDRFSAERTGGSVSTLTIQRTQQEDSAVYLCASSLRQGAGYEQYFGPGTRLTVT.

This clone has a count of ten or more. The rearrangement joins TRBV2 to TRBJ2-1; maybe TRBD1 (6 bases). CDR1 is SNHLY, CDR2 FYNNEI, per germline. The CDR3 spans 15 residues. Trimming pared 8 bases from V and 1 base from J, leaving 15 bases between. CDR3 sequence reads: CASLSGTPSYNEQFF. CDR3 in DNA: TGTGCCAGCTTATCCGGGACACCATCCTACAATGAGCAGTTCTTC.

CDR3 DNA: TGTGCCAGCAGCGCCTGGACAGGCCTGACCTCTGGGGCCAACGTCCTGACTTTC. Translated: CASSAWTGLTSGANVLTF. This sequence joins TRBV7-9 and TRBJ2-6; TRBD1 agrees at 7 bases. V dropped 5 bases and J dropped 0; count of bases not matched to a gene: 10. The CDR3 contains 18 residues. Per the germline V gene, CDR1 is SEHNR and CDR2 is FQNEAQ (reference sequence).